The clone carrying this T cell receptor (beta chain) occurred a few times. Trimming took 7 bases from V and 4 from J, leaving 21 bases between them. The CDR3 length is 16 residues. CDR1 is SGHRS and CDR2 is YFSETQ in the germline V gene. The data were taken from a study of cytomegalovirus exposure and HLA in healthy donors. 13 Jbeta primers and 60 Vbeta primers were used for the PCR. Measured with immunoSEQ multiplex PCR; TCRdb has only the in-frame clones, and not every one. The sample lists under 200,000 clones; around 68% were seen once. Sample: PBMCs. The chain carries TRBV5-1 and TRBJ2-1; D is unclear. This clonotype originated in a man aged 45-65 years in good health and CMV-seronegative. CDR3 nucleotides: TGCGCCAGCGCCAGTCGGCCGGAGAATCGATACAATGAGCAGTTCTTC. Encoded protein: CASASRPENRYNEQFF. The variable domain in full, with the rest retrieved from reference TRBV5-1 and TRBJ2-1, is KAGVTQTPRYLIKTRGQQVTLSCSPISGHRSVSWYQQTPGQGLQFLFEYFSETQRNKGNFPGRFSGRQFSNSRSEMNVSTLELGDSALYLCASASRPENRYNEQFFGPGTRLTVL.